This record covers a single T cell receptor beta chain. The antigen this receptor binds is unknown. At one boundary the junction diverges from the germline segment, which might be a read error. This record belongs to a study of cytomegalovirus exposure and HLA in healthy donors (dated by TCRdb to 2017 to 2019). Regarding the research as a whole: According to an earlier analysis of around 600 of the donors, roughly 180 million T cells yielded some 120 million unique TCR beta sequences and approximately 300 Gb of sequence data. Approximately 310 gigabases of sequencing data and 70 million to 100 million unique TCR sequences made up an early release that covered over 550 HLA-typed donors. Of the approximately 400 genotyped donors, approximately 80% were placed in the genetic ancestry cluster associated with self-reported Caucasian donors. The study aimed to test whether signatures of past pathogen exposure could be identified by cataloging public T cell receptors. The study used immunosequencing to profile the T cell repertoires of approximately 690 subjects and linked those repertoires to cytomegalovirus serostatus. Along with the roughly 670-subject first cohort, a separate validation cohort of over 90 different subjects was used. High-throughput TCR immunosequencing, statistical association of individual TCRs with disease status, and machine learning were combined to predict cytomegalovirus infection status. A later analysis re-analyzed previously published TCR beta repertoires from 600 to 850 donors and added high-resolution HLA genotyping to study TCR occurrence patterns. The later analysis used no new phenotypic data to find candidate immune exposures, relying instead on TCR beta sequences and their occurrence across donors. To decide whether each TCR beta V gene segment behaved as functional or pseudogenic, an earlier analysis of some 570 of the donors relied on high-throughput TCR beta sequencing. Alongside the repertoire data, information on donor age, sex, ethnicity and CMV serostatus was compiled. Genome-wide SNP genotypes for about 55% of the roughly 670 donors were used in a later genetic analysis, which treated that subset as a discovery cohort. All discovery cohort repertoires had been generated on a single sequencing platform. Class I and class II HLA loci were covered by the typing at four-digit resolution. The number of donors typed differed by locus, with about 629-630 for A, B, C, DRB1 and DQB1, roughly 520 for DQA1, some 570 for DPA1, and approximately 470 for DPB1. Several DR-DQ haplotypes were handled as single units for association and clustering because linkage in the cohort was strong. Among over 350 genotyped donors of the cohort, an average of roughly 240,000 unique TCR beta nucleotide sequences were sequenced per donor, roughly a sixth of them non-productive. Points the paper makes about the study in general: According to a later analysis, parvovirus B19, influenza, CMV and Epstein-Barr virus appeared linked to several top co-occurrence clusters. A further reported finding was that TCR beta sequences accurately predicted the HLA-A and HLA-B alleles for most subjects in the first cohort. A later genetic analysis reported fewer N-insertions in productive TCRs among donors in an Asian-associated ancestry cluster than the roughly 670-donor mean. For the cohort, immune exposure information was limited to CMV serostatus. Linkage disequilibrium might explain the correlated functional status among segregating V segments, but an unknown experimental factor could not be ruled out. Most CMV-associated TCR beta chains appeared to be HLA-restricted in a later analysis, and the HLA associations seemed to be driven largely by CMV exposure. In the study, some 180 TCR beta chains were listed as associated with cytomegalovirus. The classifier was reported to diagnose cytomegalovirus status with high specificity and sensitivity in both the original cohort and the validation cohort. HLA typing was unavailable for some donors at each locus, so association tests used only the typed subset. Roughly uniform sequencing depth across donors was assumed in presence/absence analyses, although this assumption may not hold. A later analysis associated around 16,000 TCR beta sequences with specific HLA alleles at a false discovery rate of 0.05. It was suggested by the authors that the approach could potentially be generalized to other disease states and immunological phenotypes. Strong co-occurrence of HLA alleles, especially DR and DQ, made assigning TCR associations to individual alleles difficult. This cohort had only TCR beta chains sequenced, and the lack of alpha or paired-chain data limited which features could be detected. While some public TCRs were present in many individuals, most TCR sequences turned up only very rarely across donors. A later analysis found that TCR association rates varied across HLA loci, with DRB1 alleles showing the most associated TCRs and HLA-C alleles the fewest. A few of the identified cytomegalovirus-associated TCR beta chains were confirmed in vitro to be specific for cytomegalovirus antigens. In an earlier analysis of about 540 of the donors, most TCR beta V segments were observed in productive rearrangements about 87% or about 30% of the time, broadly matching IMGT annotations. A cluster of highly shared sequence variants was judged likely to be a technical artifact of the sequencing pipeline. The earlier analysis of around 600 of the donors excluded approximately 17 rarely observed V segments, including chromosome 9 orphons, because counts were too low. A later genetic analysis associated a missense DCLRE1C variant with V-gene and J-gene trimming of TCR beta chains, and an independent cohort replicated the association. Compared with equally common non-associated chains, HLA-associated TCR beta chains in a later analysis were more clonally expanded and had lower generation probabilities.

Receptor libraries were prepared by the immunoSEQ multiplex PCR assay. For the multiplex PCR, a mixture combining 60 forward primers for TCR Vbeta segments and 13 reverse primers for TCR Jbeta segments was used. The CDR3 region of rearranged TCR beta genes was amplified from genomic DNA by a multiplex PCR assay. The Illumina HiSeq System was used to sequence the amplified TCR beta libraries as 87-base-pair reads. The original methods were these. Across the 500 to 750 repertoires, a later analysis counted some 81 million unique TCR beta chains, about 10 million of which were shared by at least two donors. To remove PCR and sequencing errors, raw reads were error-corrected and collapsed into unique sequences using a nearest-neighbor algorithm that merged closely related sequences. To assign V, D and J gene segments, CDR3 sequences were aligned to IMGT reference sequences. For a sequence to be retained, a match of at least six nucleotides to both a V gene segment and a J gene segment was required. A rearrangement was called productive if the CDR3 had no stop codons and remained in frame with V and J, and every other rearrangement was called non-productive. Following IMGT convention, CDR3 was defined as the stretch from the second conserved V-encoded cysteine to the conserved J-encoded phenylalanine. Sequences without an unambiguous match to a single V gene segment were excluded from the earlier analysis of several hundred of the donors. In an earlier analysis of around 600 of the donors, V segments were called functional above 56.7% productive rearrangements and were called segregating when the between-donor standard deviation exceeded 5%. A statistical classification framework was built for diagnosing cytomegalovirus status from the catalog of TCR beta chain sequences. In a later analysis, TCR nucleotide sequences were compared against IMGT/GENE-DB human TR gene sequences so that V and J genes could be assigned. Using the TCRdist pipeline, a later analysis assigned CDR3 sequences along with most-parsimonious VDJ recombination scenarios. In a later analysis, every TCR beta chain was defined by the combination of its CDR3 amino acid sequence and its V-gene family, and reads without a unique V-gene family were dropped. In a later analysis, approximately 590 highly shared, low-generation-probability nucleotide sequences were removed to address suspected cross-contamination and a sequencing artifact. In a later analysis, a clonal expansion index for each public chain was calculated from normalized within-repertoire ranks of inferred template counts. In a later analysis, generation probabilities were computed using a VDJ recombination model fitted to out-of-frame rearrangements, and the results were checked against IGoR. In a later analysis, TCR-TCR, TCR-HLA and TCR-CMV co-occurrence was scored with hypergeometric tests, and a repertoire-size bias correction was applied to TCR pairs. A later analysis estimated false discovery rates by permuting HLA or CMV assignments 20 times. In a later analysis, co-occurring TCRs were grouped using DBSCAN, and TCRdist sequence similarity was added for clustering within HLA-allele-positive subsets. For co-occurrence clustering, repertoires with fewer than 30,000 or more than 120,000 public chains were excluded, along with roughly 5 repertoires with anomalous nucleotide sharing. The clones in this table, taken by TCRdb from immuneACCESS, are in-frame only. Not every clone is retained; where verified, under half of the shortfall comes from an unresolved V gene, and the cause of the rest is unknown. The DNA was the basis for D and trimming; V, J and clone size are from that table. The sample has more than 150,000 clones on record, about 80% of them singletons. The ten biggest clones cover about 1.6% of the sample.

The cohort comprised some 680 healthy bone marrow donors. All cohort members were sampled while nominally healthy, although unrecorded immune exposures were likely present. The donor tested CMV seronegative, placing the donor among the 350 or so seronegative members of the cohort. A peripheral blood sample was collected from each donor, and TCR beta sequencing was performed on peripheral blood mononuclear cells. Genomic DNA extraction from the blood cell samples was performed with the Qiagen DNeasy Blood Extraction Kit. The receptor was derived from a man in his forties or fifties in good health and CMV-seronegative. Sequencing input: PBMCs.

The DNA reads TGTGCCAGCATTGGCAGAACCTCTGGGGCCAACGCCCTGACTTTC. This is translated as CASIGRTSGANALTF. The rearranged segments are TRBV6-5 and TRBJ2-6; a weak D assignment points to TRBD1 (5 bases agree). CDR1 is given as MNHEY and CDR2 as SVGAGI, both from the germline V gene. The CDR3 has 15 amino acids, counting the end cysteine and phenylalanine. The retained sequence is limited to the CDR3, 45 bases, with the frame set at the first base.